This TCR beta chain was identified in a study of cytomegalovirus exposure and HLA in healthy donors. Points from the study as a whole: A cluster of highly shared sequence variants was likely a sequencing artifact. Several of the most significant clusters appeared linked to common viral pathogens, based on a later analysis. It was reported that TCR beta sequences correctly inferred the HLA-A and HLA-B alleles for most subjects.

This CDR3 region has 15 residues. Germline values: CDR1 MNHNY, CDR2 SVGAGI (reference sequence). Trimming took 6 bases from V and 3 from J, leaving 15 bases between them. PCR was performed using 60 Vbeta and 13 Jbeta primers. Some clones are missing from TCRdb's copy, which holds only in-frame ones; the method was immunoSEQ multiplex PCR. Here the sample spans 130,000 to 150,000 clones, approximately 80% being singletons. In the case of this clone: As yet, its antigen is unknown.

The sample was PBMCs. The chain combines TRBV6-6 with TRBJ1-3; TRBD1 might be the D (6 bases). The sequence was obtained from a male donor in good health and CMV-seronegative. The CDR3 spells CASSLLVGGGNTIYF. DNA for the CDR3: TGTGCCAGCAGCCTATTGGTAGGGGGTGGAAACACCATATATTTT.